The 14 T cell receptor beta chains below all came from one sample that was sequenced in a study of OX40 agonist ivuxolimab in advanced cancers. The method was immunoSEQ multiplex PCR; TCRdb's version includes in-frame clones alone and lacks a portion of them. The sample shows roughly 96,000 clones, approximately 84% of them seen only once. The material sequenced was CD4+ or CD8+ T cells sorted from blood, taken in a trial of the OX40 agonist ivuxolimab. The receptors were sampled from an adult with an advanced solid tumor such as melanoma, head and neck, liver or kidney cancer.

The rearrangement joins TRBV5-1 to TRBJ1-2; no clear D. V dropped 1 base and J dropped 0 bases, with 4 bases sitting between them. This CDR3 is 13 amino acids long. CDR1 is SGHRS, CDR2 YFSETQ, per germline. The CDR3 DNA reads as TGCGCCAGCAGCTTGCTGACTAACTATGGCTACACCTTC. Amino acid sequence: CASSLLTNYGYTF. Supplemented by reference TRBV5-1 and TRBJ1-2, the full variable domain reads KAGVTQTPRYLIKTRGQQVTLSCSPISGHRSVSWYQQTPGQGLQFLFEYFSETQRNKGNFPGRFSGRQFSNSRSEMNVSTLELGDSALYLCASSLLTNYGYTFGSGTRLTVV.

J is TRBJ2-2 and V is TRBV19; 11 bases map to TRBD1. V lost 4 bases and J lost 2; bases outside the gene matches: 3. Looked up from germline, CDR1 is LNHDA and CDR2 is SQIVND (reference sequence). This CDR3 has 16 amino acids. The CDR3 coding sequence is TGTGCCAGTAGTACGAGGACAGGGGGCAACACCGGGGAGCTGTTTTTT. This sequence encodes CASSTRTGGNTGELFF.

J is TRBJ1-1 and V is TRBV5-1, with D possibly TRBD1 on 6 matching bases. Trimming pared 1 base from V and 6 bases from J, leaving 10 bases between. The CDR3 has 13 amino acids. The germline CDR1 and CDR2 sequences are SGHRS and YFSETQ. The CDR3, as DNA: TGCGCCAGCAGCTTGAAGGGGGGGTCTGAAGCTTTCTTT. This codes for CASSLKGGSEAFF.

The rearrangement links TRBV5-1 to TRBJ2-7, with a tentative D call TRBD2 (5 bases). The germline V and J ends were trimmed by 6 bases and 5 bases, with 18 bases remaining between them. The V gene's germline CDR1 is SGHRS and CDR2 YFSETQ. The CDR3 loop spans 14 amino acids. DNA for the CDR3: TGCGCCAGCAACCGGGGAGATGGGTTGGACGAGCAGTACTTC. The encoded protein is CASNRGDGLDEQYF.

The chain recombines TRBV20-1 with TRBJ1-2; 7 positions match TRBD1. Germline CDR1 and CDR2: DFQATT and SNEGSKA (reference sequence). This CDR3 comprises 10 residues. CDR3 coding DNA: TGCAGCCCACTGACAGGGGGCTACACCTTC. Residues: CSPLTGGYTF.

The chain employs TRBV21-1 and TRBJ2-7; the D call TRBD2 from the table was never checked on the DNA. TRBV21-1 is a pseudogene segment. The CDR3 is 19 amino acids. This CDR3 reads CASSNQWGLAGGGAYEQYF. The CDR3 nucleotides are TGTGCCAGCAGCAATCAATGGGGACTAGCGGGAGGGGGAGCCTACGAGCAGTACTTC.

This clone was seen only once. This sequence joins TRBV10-3 and TRBJ2-7, with unresolved D. Germline V gives CDR1 ENHRY, CDR2 SYGVKD. The CDR3 is 14 residues long. The ends were cut back, 2 bases at V and 2 bases at J, with 10 bases in the middle. The CDR3 loop is CAISEEILPYEQYF. The CDR3 coding sequence is TGTGCCATCAGTGAGGAGATCCTCCCCTACGAGCAGTACTTC.

The sample holds one count of this clone. The chain links TRBV12-1 to TRBJ2-7; the table's D call TRBD1 went unverified against the DNA. TRBV12-1 is reported as a pseudogene. The CDR3 consists of 12 residues. CDR3 region: CASSTPTRQGGF. In DNA form, the CDR3 reads TGTGCCAGCAGCACCCCCACGCGGCAAGGGGGTTTC.

With regard to this clone: Its ends do not fully match the called genes, so a read error is possible. J is TRBJ1-1 and V is TRBV4-3, with a tentative D call TRBD1 (5 bases). The CDR3 runs 13 residues. The germline V gene has CDR1 LGHNA and CDR2 YSLEER. Here the CDR3 DNA reads TGCGCCAGCAGCCAATCACGGGGCACTCAAGCTTTCTTT. Protein product: CASSQSRGTQAFF.

This chain uses TRBV5-6 with TRBJ2-1; TRBD1 might be the D (6 bases). Germline V lookup: CDR1 SGHDT, CDR2 YYEEEE. This CDR3 contains 12 residues. The germline V and J ends were trimmed by 4 bases and 8 bases, with 10 bases remaining between them. CDR3 DNA: TGTGCCAGCAGCCGGACAGCGGATGAGCAGTTCTTC. This encodes CASSRTADEQFF. The entire variable domain, with the rest obtained from reference TRBV5-6 and TRBJ2-1, is as follows: DAGVTQSPTHLIKTRGQQVTLRCSPKSGHDTVSWYQQALGQGPQFIFQYYEEEERQRGNFPDRFSGHQFPNYSSELNVNALLLGDSALYLCASSRTADEQFFGPGTRLTVL.

The gene calls are TRBV29-1 and TRBJ2-4; D is undetermined. The germline CDR1 and CDR2 sequences are SQVTM and ANQGSEA. CDR3 size: 12 residues. Trimming left V 4 bases short and J 0 bases short, with 4 bases between. The CDR3 nucleotides read TGCAGCGTTGGACTAGCCAAAAACATTCAGTACTTC. Protein product: CSVGLAKNIQYF.

The genes are TRBV10-3 and TRBJ1-5; D may be TRBD1 (5 bases). V lost 3 bases and J lost 0, with 9 bases in between. CDR1 and CDR2 (germline): ENHRY, SYGVKD. The CDR3 is 15 residues long. CDR3 sequence: CAISDRGTSNQPQHF. DNA of the CDR3: TGTGCCATCAGTGACCGGGGGACTAGCAATCAGCCCCAGCATTTT.

As concerns this clone: This may come from a read error, since a much larger clone is one base off. Within the sample, other DNA sequences also encode this same CDR3. The V and J genes are TRBV7-9 and TRBJ1-2; tentatively, D is TRBD1 (5 bases). Germline lookup yields CDR1 SEHNR and CDR2 FQNEAQ (reference sequence). V lost 3 bases to trimming and J lost 7 bases, with 9 bases between them. This CDR3 is 12 amino acids long. The CDR3 sequence is CASSLWGGGYTF. Here the CDR3 DNA reads TGTGCCAGCAGCTTGTGGGGGGGTGGCTACACCTTC.

The genes are TRBV4-1 and TRBJ2-7; 8 bases are a match to TRBD2. CDR1 and CDR2 from the germline V gene are MGHRA and YSYEKL. The CDR3 sequence is 13 residues long. Trimming cost V 4 bases and J 6 bases; bases outside gene matches: 5. CDR3 DNA sequence: TGCGCCAGCAGCCTTCCGGGGGGGGGCGAGCAGTACTTC. Amino acids: CASSLPGGGEQYF.